What follows are 21 T cell receptor beta chains derived from one specimen sequenced in a study of neurological immune-mediated disorders. TCRdb fed the 5' RACE reads into MiXCR, producing one record per CDR3 protein. The table includes under 85,000 distinct CDR3 sequences, about 5.2% detected once. Sequences were obtained from PBMCs. The receptors come from a human donor with multiple sclerosis. The donor label of this sample is uncertain.

This clonotype was observed at least ten times. This chain connects TRBV29-1 to TRBJ2-7; maybe TRBD2 (5 bases). Deletions cut 6 bases from V and 4 bases from J, with 13 bases between. CDR1 is SQVTM, CDR2 ANQGSEA, per germline. The CDR3 sequence is 12 residues long. CDR3 residues: CSVGSKRYEQYF. The DNA of the CDR3 is TGCAGCGTAGGGAGTAAGAGATACGAGCAGTACTTC.

This clonotype was seen repeatedly, ten times or more. The genes are TRBV29-1 and TRBJ2-3; 8 nucleotides align to TRBD2. The CDR3 extends over 15 amino acids. The junction had 9 bases not matched to a gene; V was cut back by 1 base and J by 6 bases. Germline CDR1 and CDR2: SQVTM and ANQGSEA. CDR3 nucleotides: TGCAGCGTTGAAGGGACACGCCGGGGGGGTGATACGCAGTATTTT. As protein: CSVEGTRRGGDTQYF.

In this sample, this clonotype turned up a few times. The genes are TRBV7-2 and TRBJ2-1; 9 bases align to TRBD2. CDR3 length equals 16 residues. CDR1 is SGHTA and CDR2 is FQGNSA in the germline V gene. The J segment lost 0 bases and the V segment lost 4 bases, leaving 4 bases of the junction unmatched. The CDR3 DNA is TGTGCCAGCAGCTCCCTAGCGGGAACCTCCTACAATGAGCAGTTCTTC. This encodes CASSSLAGTSYNEQFF.

In this sample, this clonotype turned up many times. The J gene is TRBJ2-6, the V gene TRBV5-5; D might be TRBD2 (5 bases). CDR1 is SGHKS and CDR2 is YYEKEE in the germline V gene (reference sequence). CDR3 length: 17 amino acids. V lost 1 base to trimming and J lost 0 bases, with 11 bases between them. Written as DNA, the CDR3 is TGTGCCAGCAGCTTGAACAGAGGGATCTCTGGGGCCAACGTCCTGACTTTC. Its translation is CASSLNRGISGANVLTF.

In its sample, this clonotype was seen many times. The chain links TRBV6-5 to TRBJ2-2; tentatively, D is TRBD1 (5 bases). V was pared by 6 bases and J by 4 bases, with 9 bases between. Germline CDR1 MNHEY, CDR2 SVGAGI. The CDR3 loop spans 13 amino acids. CDR3 coding DNA: TGTGCCAGCAGCCCGACAGTCACCGGGGAGCTGTTTTTT. It specifies CASSPTVTGELFF.

This clonotype was counted between two and nine times. This chain connects TRBV12-3 or TRBV12-4 to TRBJ1-1; no clear D gene. Trimming left V 8 bases short and J 0 bases short, with 10 bases between. The CDR3 runs to 13 residues. CDR3 coding DNA: TGTGCCAGCTCCTGGACTCTGAACACTGAAGCTTTCTTT. Its translation: CASSWTLNTEAFF.

This clonotype was detected ten times or more. CDR3 nucleotide sequence: TGCGCCAGCAGCTTGGAGCCGGGGGCGAAAAGCGAGCAGTACTTC. Encoded protein: CASSLEPGAKSEQYF. V is TRBV5-1 and J is TRBJ2-7; D could derive from TRBD1 or TRBD2 (6 bases each). Germline V gene lookup returns CDR1 SGHRS and CDR2 YFSETQ. The CDR3 extends over 15 amino acids. V was trimmed by 0 bases and J by 6 bases, leaving 16 bases between them.

This clonotype was seen only once. J is TRBJ1-1 and V is TRBV10-3; TRBD1 matches at 7 bases. V gave up 5 bases and J gave up 1 base; unmatched junction bases: 4. Per germline, CDR1 ENHRY and CDR2 SYGVKD. This CDR3 region has 14 residues. For the CDR3, the DNA is TGTGCCATCAGTATGGGACAGACGAACACTGAAGCTTTCTTT. Translation gives CAISMGQTNTEAFF.

This clonotype was recorded many times. The rearrangement uses TRBV7-6 and TRBJ1-6; D ambiguous. CDR1 is SGHVS and CDR2 is FNYEAQ in the germline V gene. Trimming left V 6 bases short and J 8 bases short, with 29 bases between. The CDR3 sequence is 19 residues long. This chain's CDR3 is CASSLRPGGGKEAYSPLHF. The CDR3 nucleotides are TGTGCCAGCAGTTTACGTCCGGGAGGAGGCAAGGAGGCCTATTCACCCCTCCACTTT.

This clonotype was detected once. A read error is possible here, since a much larger clone lies one base away. The chain has TRBV29-1 and TRBJ2-3; maybe TRBD2 (6 bases). V was trimmed by 3 bases and J by 2 bases, leaving 12 bases between them. This CDR3 is built from 14 residues. Germline V gives CDR1 SQVTM, CDR2 ANQGSEA. The CDR3 reads CSVEEGSNTDTQYF. CDR3 coding DNA: TGCAGCGTTGAGGAGGGCAGTAACACAGATACGCAGTATTTT.

This clonotype was seen repeatedly, ten times or more. The chain combines TRBV5-8 with TRBJ2-3; 8 positions match TRBD1. Germline CDR1 SGHTS, CDR2 YDEGEE. The length of the CDR3 is 14 residues. V dropped 0 bases and J dropped 6; count of bases not matched to a gene: 3. In nucleotides, the CDR3 is TGTGCCAGCAGCTTGGATGGGACAGGCGATACGCAGTATTTT. Amino acids: CASSLDGTGDTQYF.

Many counts were recorded for this clonotype. V and J are TRBV6-5 and TRBJ1-2; D is unresolved. The CDR3 spans 12 residues. The V gene lost 7 bases and the J gene lost 6 bases, with 12 bases spanning the gap. Germline lookup yields CDR1 MNHEY and CDR2 SVGAGI. The CDR3 sequence is CASTPGWDGYTF. CDR3 sequence (DNA): TGTGCCAGCACCCCCGGGTGGGATGGCTACACCTTC.

This clonotype appeared many times. CDR3 bases: TGCGCCAGCAGCTTGGAGGTAGCGGGGTTCTACGAGCAGTACTTC. Amino acids: CASSLEVAGFYEQYF. The J gene is TRBJ2-7, the V gene TRBV5-1; 8 bases are shared with TRBD2. J was trimmed by 3 bases and V by 0 bases; bases with no gene match: 5. The germline gives CDR1 SGHRS, CDR2 YFSETQ. The CDR3 contains 15 residues.

This clonotype has a count of ten or more. This chain links TRBV10-2 with TRBJ1-1; the match to TRBD1 covers 9 bases. V was clipped by 3 bases and J by 0 bases; unmatched bases: 5. The CDR3 loop spans 16 amino acids. Germline CDR1 WSHSY, CDR2 SAAADI. As DNA, the CDR3 is TGCGCCAGCAGTGATCTAAGGACAGGGGTGAACACTGAAGCTTTCTTT. Protein: CASSDLRTGVNTEAFF.

In its sample, this clonotype was seen a few times. J is TRBJ1-2 and V is TRBV18; the D is unclear. CDR3 length: 15 amino acids. The V end was cut by 2 bases, the J end by 7 bases, with 17 bases between. Germline loops: CDR1 KGHSH, CDR2 LQKENI. In DNA, the CDR3 is TGTGCCAGCTCACCAAGAGAGGGCCGGGAAAGTGGCTACACCTTC. Translated: CASSPREGRESGYTF.

This clonotype was seen many times. The rearrangement uses TRBV29-1 and TRBJ2-5, with 9 positions matching TRBD1. V gave up 6 bases and J gave up 5 bases; unmatched junction bases: 4. The germline V gene has CDR1 SQVTM and CDR2 ANQGSEA. This CDR3 has 12 amino acids. CDR3 DNA: TGCAGCGTAAGGGACAGGGTGGAGACCCAGTACTTC. Encoded protein: CSVRDRVETQYF.

The J gene is TRBJ2-7, the V gene TRBV11-3; D is uncertain. The germline V and J ends were trimmed by 0 bases and 6 bases, with 9 bases remaining between them. This CDR3 is built from 13 residues. Germline V lookup: CDR1 SGHNT, CDR2 YENEEA. The CDR3 DNA is TGTGCCAGCAGCTTAGATAGGTTTGGCGAGCAGTACTTC. Its protein product is CASSLDRFGEQYF. The full variable domain, rest sourced from reference TRBV11-3 and TRBJ2-7, is EAGVVQSPRYKIIEKKQPVAFWCNPISGHNTLYWYLQNLGQGPELLIRYENEEAVDDSQLPKDRFSAERLKGVDSTLKIQPAELGDSAVYLCASSLDRFGEQYFGPGTRLTVT.

This clonotype has more than one count but fewer than ten. J is TRBJ2-2 and V is TRBV6-2 or TRBV6-3; tentatively, D is TRBD2 (5 bases). Trimming removed 7 bases at V and 7 bases at J, with 7 bases between. There are 11 residues in the CDR3. Germline values: CDR1 MNHEY, CDR2 SVGEGT. CDR3 loop: CASTRGGELFF. In DNA, the CDR3 is TGTGCCAGCACTCGGGGCGGGGAGCTGTTTTTT.

This clonotype was recorded many times. The V and J genes are TRBV20-1 and TRBJ2-7; 9 bases align to TRBD1. Trimming cost V 5 bases and J 6 bases; bases outside gene matches: 5. Germline V lookup: CDR1 DFQATT, CDR2 SNEGSKA (reference sequence). The CDR3 is 12 amino acids. CDR3 protein: CSARQGGGEQYF. Here the CDR3 DNA reads TGCAGTGCTCGACAGGGGGGCGGCGAGCAGTACTTC.

This clonotype was detected many times. The chain uses TRBV10-3 and TRBJ1-2; 8 nucleotides match TRBD1. Germline trimming cut 4 bases from V and 5 bases from J; bases unmatched to any gene: 9. Germline CDR1 is ENHRY and CDR2 is SYGVKD. This CDR3 is built from 15 residues. CDR3 in amino acids: CAISGQGMSAYGYTF. In DNA form, the CDR3 reads TGTGCCATCAGTGGACAGGGGATGAGCGCTTATGGCTACACCTTC.

In this sample, this clonotype turned up a few times. J is TRBJ2-7 and V is TRBV18; TRBD1 matches at 8 bases. CDR1 and CDR2 (germline): KGHSH, LQKENI. The CDR3 has 14 amino acids. V trimming: 1 base; J trimming: 5 bases; junction bases outside the gene matches: 4. The CDR3 bases are TGTGCCAGCTCACCACGACAGGGGTGGAACGAGCAGTACTTC. This codes for CASSPRQGWNEQYF.